This T cell receptor (beta chain) was observed in a study of blood T cell repertoires in COVID-19. At the level of the study: The United States, Italy and Spain were the sources of the acute and convalescent COVID-19 samples. PBMCs, B-cell-depleted T cells, or T cells were the source of the cDNA or gDNA that made up the material.

In the authors' methods: Amplification of reference gene primers provided the estimated nucleated cell counts. Some clones are missing from TCRdb's copy, which holds only in-frame ones; the method was immunoSEQ multiplex PCR. V, J and clone size are taken as reported in that table, and D and trimming were inferred from the DNA itself. The table lists a few hundred thousand clones, around 87% of them singletons. In Cohort 3, a recovered donor had either two negative PCRs, clearance, or symptom resolution. This CDR3 is built from 18 residues. Germline lookup yields CDR1 LNHDA and CDR2 SQIVND (reference sequence). V trimming: 4 bases; J trimming: 2 bases; junction bases outside the gene matches: 14. The sample holds one count of this clone.

This rearrangement joins TRBV19 to TRBJ1-1; 9 bases agree with TRBD1. The clonotype originates from a woman aged 45-65 years who had recovered from COVID-19. The sample was PBMCs or T cells enriched from blood (not recorded which). The CDR3 nucleotides read TGTGCCAGTAGTACAATAATAGGGGGTACAGGGGGCAACACTGAAGCTTTCTTT. It specifies CASSTIIGGTGGNTEAFF.